What follows are 5 T cell receptor beta chains derived from one specimen sequenced in a study of PD-L1 blockade in urothelial cancer. Data came from immunoSEQ multiplex PCR; TCRdb stores just in-frame clones and leaves some out. The sample has around 60,000 clones; under 90% are singletons. Time point described: pretreatment peripheral blood. The sample in question was PBMCs, obtained around atezolizumab (anti-PD-L1) treatment. The origin of the receptors is a man aged 65-85 years with urothelial cancer.

The J gene is TRBJ2-1, the V gene TRBV2, with TRBD2 matching over 9 bases. CDR3 length: 15 amino acids. J was trimmed by 7 bases and V by 6 bases; bases with no gene match: 10. Per germline, CDR1 SNHLY and CDR2 FYNNEI. CDR3 sequence reads: CASRGGSGSGNEQFF. The CDR3 DNA reads as TGTGCCAGCAGAGGGGGTAGCGGGAGTGGGAATGAGCAGTTCTTC. The full variable domain, completed using reference TRBV2 and TRBJ2-1, is EPEVTQTPSHQVTQMGQEVILRCVPISNHLYFYWYRQILGQKVEFLVSFYNNEISEKSEIFDDQFSVERPDGSNFTLKIRSTKLEDSAMYFCASRGGSGSGNEQFFGPGTRLTVL.

Concerning this clone: One end of the junction fails to match germline, which may point to a read error. The chain joins TRBV7-9 to TRBJ1-4; D unclear. Germline loops: CDR1 SEHNR, CDR2 FQNEAQ (reference sequence). This CDR3 has 10 residues. CDR3: CASSLNEGLF. CDR3 sequence (DNA): TGTGCCAGCAGCTTAAACGAGGGCCTTTTT.

This clone appeared a single time. CDR3 coding DNA: TGCGCCAGCACCCCGACGGGGGGGGCGGATGGCTATGGCTACACCTTC. It is translated as CASTPTGGADGYGYTF. The rearrangement links TRBV4-1 to TRBJ1-2; possible D gene TRBD1, 6 bases. This CDR3 has 16 amino acids. The germline gives CDR1 MGHRA, CDR2 YSYEKL. V dropped 7 bases and J dropped 4 bases, with 22 bases sitting between them.

This clone showed up just a few times. DNA of the CDR3: TGTGCCAGTAGTCCGCTAAGGGACAGGGGAGAGAATGAGCAGTTCTTC. Its protein product is CASSPLRDRGENEQFF. V usage is TRBV19 and J usage is TRBJ2-1, with 10 bases aligning to TRBD1. The V and J ends lost 5 bases and 7 bases, in that order; junction bases with no gene match: 11. The germline gives CDR1 LNHDA, CDR2 SQIVND (reference sequence). The CDR3 consists of 16 residues. Filled out from reference TRBV19 and TRBJ2-1, the complete variable domain reads DGGITQSPKYLFRKEGQNVTLSCEQNLNHDAMYWYRQDPGQGLRLIYYSQIVNDFQKGDIAEGYSVSREKKESFPLTVTSAQKNPTAFYLCASSPLRDRGENEQFFGPGTRLTVL.

This clone occurred a few times. The chain joins TRBV28 to TRBJ1-5; 7 nucleotides match TRBD1. Germline V gene data show CDR1 as MDHEN and CDR2 as SYDVKM. The CDR3 spans 14 residues. The trim removed 6 bases at V and 7 bases at J, leaving 9 bases unmatched. The CDR3 here is CASRSGQWGQPQHF. As DNA, the CDR3 is TGTGCCAGCAGATCGGGACAGTGGGGGCAGCCCCAGCATTTT.